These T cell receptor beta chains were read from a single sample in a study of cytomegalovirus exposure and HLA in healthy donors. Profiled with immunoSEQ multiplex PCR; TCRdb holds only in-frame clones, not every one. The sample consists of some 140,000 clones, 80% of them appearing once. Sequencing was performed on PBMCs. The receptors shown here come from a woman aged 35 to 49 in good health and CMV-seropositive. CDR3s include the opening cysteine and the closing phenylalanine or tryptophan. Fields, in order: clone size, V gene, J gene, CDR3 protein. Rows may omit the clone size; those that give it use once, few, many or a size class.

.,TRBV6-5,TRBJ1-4,CASSYSYAGGDEKLFF
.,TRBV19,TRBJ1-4,CASSIGGYLPNEKLFF
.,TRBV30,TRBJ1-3,CAWTGTGGSSGNTIYF
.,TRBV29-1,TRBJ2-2,CSVEVRGTSGTYTGELFF
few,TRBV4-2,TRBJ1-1,CASSRTGGYAEAFF
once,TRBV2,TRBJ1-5,CASKKQGFGGQPQHF
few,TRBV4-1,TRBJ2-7,CASSQDGTSEQYF
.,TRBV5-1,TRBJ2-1,CASGSSGSIEGEQFF
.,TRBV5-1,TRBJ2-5,CASSSGQQETQYF
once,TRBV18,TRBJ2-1,CASSPGGQGFYNEQFF
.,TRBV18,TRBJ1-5,CASSPGTQNQPQHF
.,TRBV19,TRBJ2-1,CASNPSGRALTEQFF
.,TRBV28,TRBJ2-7,CASSLRQGSEQYF
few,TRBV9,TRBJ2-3,CATSTGTSGTDTQYF
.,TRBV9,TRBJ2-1,CASSVAGAGPAYNEQFF
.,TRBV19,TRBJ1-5,CASSGPGAPQHF
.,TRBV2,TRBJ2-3,CASSERAVGAYTDTQYF
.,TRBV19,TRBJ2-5,CASSISSGSLEETQYF
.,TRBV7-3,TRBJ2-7,CASSLRSPFSGGPIEQYF